The 12 T cell receptor beta chains below come from one sample, sequenced in a study of monozygotic twins with cystic fibrosis. Sequencing used immunoSEQ multiplex PCR; TCRdb keeps in-frame clones, though not all of them. Among approximately 25,000 clones listed, 75% to 95% were seen once. Specimen: blood. The receptor set was obtained from a girl aged 2-10 years with cystic fibrosis.

J is TRBJ1-2 and V is TRBV5-4; D is perhaps TRBD1 (5 bases). Trimming stripped 5 bases from V and 6 bases from J, with 8 bases between. Per the germline V gene, CDR1 is SGHNT and CDR2 is YYREEE (reference sequence). CDR3 length equals 11 residues. The CDR3 bases are TGTGCCAGCAGTTGGGGGGATGGCTACACCTTC. Protein sequence: CASSWGDGYTF.

The CDR3 reads CASRTGLSGNTIYF. Written as DNA, the CDR3 is TGCGCCAGCCGGACGGGACTCTCTGGAAACACCATATATTTT. The J gene is TRBJ1-3, the V gene TRBV10-2, with D possibly being TRBD1 (5 bases). V dropped 8 bases and J dropped 0 bases, with 11 bases sitting between them. The CDR3 spans 14 residues. Germline-derived CDR1 and CDR2 are WSHSY and SAAADI.

The chain has TRBV5-1 and TRBJ1-2; 8 bases align to TRBD1. Germline lookup yields CDR1 SGHRS and CDR2 YFSETQ. This CDR3 is built from 15 residues. The junction had 2 bases not matched to a gene; V was cut back by 0 bases and J by 1 base. The chain's CDR3 is CASSLGDRNNYGYTF. CDR3 DNA: TGCGCCAGCAGCTTGGGGGACAGGAATAACTATGGCTACACCTTC. Combining the CDR3 with reference TRBV5-1 and TRBJ1-2 gives the whole variable domain KAGVTQTPRYLIKTRGQQVTLSCSPISGHRSVSWYQQTPGQGLQFLFEYFSETQRNKGNFPGRFSGRQFSNSRSEMNVSTLELGDSALYLCASSLGDRNNYGYTFGSGTRLTVV.

The chain has TRBV4-3 and TRBJ1-6; D call uncertain. V shed 1 base and J shed 4 bases, with 8 bases lying between them. The CDR3 loop spans 15 amino acids. CDR1 is LGHNA and CDR2 is YSLEER in the germline V gene. The CDR3 nucleotides are TGCGCCAGCAGCCAAGGTATCGAGTATAATTCACCCCTCCACTTT. Amino acid sequence: CASSQGIEYNSPLHF.

This chain links TRBV21-1 with TRBJ2-7; the listed D gene, TRBD1, was not tested against the DNA. TRBV21-1 is assigned pseudogene status. The CDR3 consists of 16 residues. The CDR3 DNA follows: TGTGCCAGCAGCAAAAAAACGGAACAGGGGGCCCACGAGCAGTACTTC. Encoded protein: CASSKKTEQGAHEQYF.

The rearrangement links TRBV7-8 to TRBJ2-2; D possibly corresponds to TRBD2 (6 bases). The CDR3 sequence is 17 residues long. Germline CDR1 reads SGHVS; CDR2 reads FQNEAQ. Trimming removed 1 base from V and 1 base from J, with 13 bases in between. CDR3 loop: CASSLDRDSGNTGELFF. CDR3 sequence (DNA): TGTGCCAGCAGCTTAGATCGTGATAGCGGGAACACCGGGGAGCTGTTTTTT.

This sequence joins TRBV2 and TRBJ1-1, with D perhaps TRBD1 (6 bases). The germline gives CDR1 SNHLY, CDR2 FYNNEI. Deletions cut 3 bases from V and 4 bases from J, with 18 bases between. The CDR3 sequence is 16 residues long. The CDR3 sequence is CASSDWQGRLGTEAFF. The CDR3 bases are TGTGCCAGCAGTGATTGGCAGGGGAGGTTGGGCACTGAAGCTTTCTTT.

The V call is TRBV5-1, the J call TRBJ2-7, with 7 bases identical to TRBD1. This CDR3 comprises 13 residues. Unmatched junction bases numbered 8, after V lost 5 bases and J lost 6 bases. Looked up from germline, CDR1 is SGHRS and CDR2 is YFSETQ. The CDR3 nucleotides read TGCGCCAGCAGACCGACAGGGATGAGCGAGCAGTACTTC. It translates to CASRPTGMSEQYF. Filled out from reference TRBV5-1 and TRBJ2-7, the complete variable domain reads KAGVTQTPRYLIKTRGQQVTLSCSPISGHRSVSWYQQTPGQGLQFLFEYFSETQRNKGNFPGRFSGRQFSNSRSEMNVSTLELGDSALYLCASRPTGMSEQYFGPGTRLTVT.

The sample holds a few counts of this clone. V gene TRBV20-1 combines with J gene TRBJ1-2; D ambiguous. The CDR3 is 11 amino acids. Germline V gene lookup returns CDR1 DFQATT and CDR2 SNEGSKA (reference sequence). The V end was cut by 0 bases, the J end by 8 bases, with 7 bases between. CDR3 sequence reads: CSARDRGGYTF. In nucleotides, the CDR3 is TGCAGTGCTAGAGACCGAGGGGGCTACACCTTC.

The rearrangement links TRBV19 to TRBJ1-5; D gene unclear. This CDR3 has 16 residues. V was shortened by 6 bases and J by 4 bases, with 19 bases between the two germline ends. From germline, CDR1 is LNHDA and CDR2 SQIVND (reference sequence). Here the CDR3 DNA reads TGTGCCAGTAGATGGCGGTACACTTTAGGAAATCAGCCCCAGCATTTT. It specifies CASRWRYTLGNQPQHF.

V and J are TRBV5-4 and TRBJ2-7, with D possibly being TRBD1 (6 bases). Germline lookup yields CDR1 SGHNT and CDR2 YYREEE (reference sequence). This CDR3 is 14 amino acids long. The V end was cut by 0 bases, the J end by 3 bases, with 10 bases between. DNA for the CDR3: TGTGCCAGCAGCTTGGGGGGGCCTGACTACGAGCAGTACTTC. Translation gives CASSLGGPDYEQYF. Drawing the rest from reference TRBV5-4 and TRBJ2-7, the complete variable domain is ETGVTQSPTHLIKTRGQQVTLRCSSQSGHNTVSWYQQALGQGPQFIFQYYREEENGRGNFPPRFSGLQFPNYSSELNVNALELDDSALYLCASSLGGPDYEQYFGPGTRLTVT.

The chain recombines TRBV4-3 with TRBJ1-2; no firm D call. Per germline, CDR1 LGHNA and CDR2 YSLEER. The CDR3 runs 19 residues. Trimming pared 0 bases from V and 8 bases from J, leaving 28 bases between. CDR3 nucleotide sequence: TGCGCCAGCAGCCAAGAAGGATATCGCGACCGAGGTCATCTCTACGGCTACACCTTC. Protein: CASSQEGYRDRGHLYGYTF.